The 26 T cell receptor beta chains below all came from one sample that was sequenced in a study of blood T cells in healthy people across ages. PCR was performed a second time for 7 to 11 cycles using a sample-barcoded 5' primer and a J-beta primer mix. TCRdb ran MiXCR on the 5' RACE reads and lists one entry per CDR3 protein. The sample includes around 710,000 distinct CDR3 sequences, roughly 43% of them seen just once. Source material: blood. The source is a woman aged 60-75 years in good health.

This clonotype was seen a handful of times. The chain uses TRBV3-1 and TRBJ1-1, with D unresolved. In germline, CDR1 is LGHDT, CDR2 YNNKEL (reference sequence). V lost 4 bases, J lost 6 bases, and 12 bases lay in between. This CDR3 is built from 13 residues. CDR3 DNA sequence: TGTGCCAGCAGCCTGTCGCCCCGGGCTGAAGCTTTCTTT. Its translation: CASSLSPRAEAFF.

The chain is built from TRBV4-2 and TRBJ1-2, with 8 bases fitting TRBD1. From germline, CDR1 is LGHNA and CDR2 YNFKEQ. The V and J ends lost 0 bases and 8 bases, in that order; junction bases with no gene match: 5. This CDR3 has 14 residues. CDR3 region: CASSQDRGRVGYTF. As DNA, the CDR3 is TGTGCCAGCAGCCAAGACAGGGGGCGCGTAGGCTACACCTTC.

V usage is TRBV29-1 and J usage is TRBJ2-4, with 7 bases fitting TRBD2. Germline V lookup: CDR1 SQVTM, CDR2 ANQGSEA. J gave up 0 bases and V 4 bases, and 6 bases lay outside the gene matches. The CDR3 consists of 15 residues. DNA of the CDR3: TGCAGCGTTGGGTCAGGGAGGGAAGCCAAAAACATTCAGTACTTC. Encoded protein: CSVGSGREAKNIQYF.

This chain uses TRBV9 with TRBJ1-1; 10 bases align to TRBD1. The junction had 5 bases not matched to a gene; V was cut back by 3 bases and J by 9 bases. The CDR3 has 13 residues. In germline, CDR1 is SGDLS, CDR2 YYNGEE. This CDR3 is CASSGGTGDQAFF. DNA of the CDR3: TGTGCCAGCAGCGGAGGGACAGGGGATCAAGCTTTCTTT. Drawing the rest from reference TRBV9 and TRBJ1-1, the complete variable domain is DSGVTQTPKHLITATGQRVTLRCSPRSGDLSVYWYQQSLDQGLQFLIQYYNGEERAKGNILERFSAQQFPDLHSELNLSSLELGDSALYFCASSGGTGDQAFFGQGTRLTVV.

This chain connects TRBV18 to TRBJ1-2, with 8 bases aligning to TRBD1. CDR1 is KGHSH, CDR2 LQKENI, per germline. The J segment lost 8 bases and the V segment lost 3 bases, leaving 5 bases of the junction unmatched. CDR3 length equals 13 residues. The CDR3 loop is CASSPQDRVGYTF. In DNA, the CDR3 is TGTGCCAGCTCACCCCAGGACAGGGTCGGCTACACCTTC.

This clonotype was picked up one time. V gene TRBV19 combines with J gene TRBJ1-1; D not certain. The CDR3 sequence is 13 residues long. The V and J ends lost 7 bases and 2 bases respectively, with 11 bases between them. Germline assignment: CDR1 LNHDA and CDR2 SQIVND (reference sequence). CDR3 protein: CASTYQINTEAFF. CDR3 coding DNA: TGTGCCAGTACCTATCAGATCAACACTGAAGCTTTCTTT.

The chain recombines TRBV5-1 with TRBJ1-4; perhaps TRBD1 as D (5 bases). The CDR3 runs to 15 residues. V was shortened by 2 bases and J by 0 bases, with 8 bases between the two germline ends. CDR1 and CDR2 (germline): SGHRS, YFSETQ. The CDR3 sequence: CASSLQEPTNEKLFF. CDR3 nucleotide sequence: TGCGCCAGCAGCTTACAGGAGCCAACTAATGAAAAACTGTTTTTT.

Of note for this clonotype: An end of the junction differs from the germline gene, which may be a read error. The chain couples TRBV5-1 to TRBJ2-3, with 8 bases aligning to TRBD2. Looked up from germline, CDR1 is SGHRS and CDR2 is YFSETQ. The CDR3 sequence is 14 residues long. CDR3: CAGSLAAGDDTQYF. CDR3 bases: TGCGCCGGCAGCTTGGCAGCGGGAGATGATACGCAGTATTTT. Drawing the rest from reference TRBV5-1 and TRBJ2-3, the complete variable domain is KAGVTQTPRYLIKTRGQQVTLSCSPISGHRSVSWYQQTPGQGLQFLFEYFSETQRNKGNFPGRFSGRQFSNSRSEMNVSTLELGDSALYLCAGSLAAGDDTQYFGPGTRLTVL.

This clonotype was observed a handful of times. The chain carries TRBV20-1 and TRBJ2-1, with 7 bases fitting TRBD2. The length of the CDR3 is 17 residues. Losses at the gene ends were 0 bases for V and 3 bases for J; bases not matched to a gene: 11. Germline CDR1 reads DFQATT; CDR2 reads SNEGSKA (reference sequence). The CDR3 region has the DNA TGCAGTGCTAGAGATCGGCGGGGGAGCGGGATCTACAATGAGCAGTTCTTC. Translating gives CSARDRRGSGIYNEQFF.

This clonotype came up a few times. This chain joins TRBV4-2 and TRBJ2-5; D is uncertain. V was cut by 0 bases and J by 3 bases, with 11 bases left in between. CDR3 size: 15 residues. In germline, CDR1 is LGHNA, CDR2 YNFKEQ. Here the CDR3 DNA reads TGTGCCAGCAGCCAAGATCTATCCCGTAAAGAGACCCAGTACTTC. It codes for CASSQDLSRKETQYF.

This clonotype was counted a few times. Here the CDR3 DNA reads TGCAGTGCTAGGGGGACAGGAACGTACTATGGCTACACCTTC. Protein sequence: CSARGTGTYYGYTF. The chain links TRBV20-1 to TRBJ1-2, with 8 bases aligning to TRBD1. The CDR3 has 14 amino acids. CDR1 and CDR2 from the germline V gene are DFQATT and SNEGSKA (reference sequence). With 3 bases clipped from V and 3 bases from J, the junction kept 6 bases outside the gene matches.

This clonotype appeared once. V gene TRBV5-6 combines with J gene TRBJ1-2; 8 nucleotides align to TRBD1. J gave up 7 bases and V 6 bases, and 11 bases lay outside the gene matches. Germline CDR1 reads SGHDT; CDR2 reads YYEEEE. The CDR3 is made up of 14 amino acids. The CDR3 is CASMPRTGTSGYTF. The DNA of the CDR3 is TGTGCCAGCATGCCCCGGACAGGGACAAGTGGCTACACCTTC.

The genes are TRBV6-5 and TRBJ2-7; TRBD1 matches at 9 bases. The CDR3 has 14 residues. The germline V gene has CDR1 MNHEY and CDR2 SVGAGI. V lost 7 bases to trimming and J lost 7 bases; unmatched junction nucleotides: 11. Here the CDR3 DNA reads TGTGCCAGCACCTACGGGACAGGGAGTCGGGAGCAGTACTTC. Protein product: CASTYGTGSREQYF.

A few counts support this clonotype. The chain joins TRBV7-8 to TRBJ2-6; a weak D match, TRBD1 (5 bases). V was pared by 2 bases and J by 2 bases, with 22 bases between. The CDR3 has 20 residues. The germline gives CDR1 SGHVS, CDR2 FQNEAQ. The CDR3 DNA is TGTGCCAGCAGCTTATACAGGTTCGCAGGGTGGACCCCTGGGGCCAACGTCCTGACTTTC. Translation: CASSLYRFAGWTPGANVLTF.

The table lists this clonotype with a few counts. The J gene is TRBJ2-1, the V gene TRBV4-2, with 9 nucleotides matching TRBD2. The CDR3 consists of 16 residues. The V gene's germline CDR1 is LGHNA and CDR2 YNFKEQ. V lost 0 bases to trimming and J lost 5 bases; unmatched junction nucleotides: 5. The CDR3 DNA reads TGTGCCAGCAGCCAAGATCCGACTAGCGGTAACAATGAGCAGTTCTTC. Protein sequence: CASSQDPTSGNNEQFF.

This clonotype has only one observation. A single base separates this from a much larger clone, so it may be a read error. CDR3 nucleotides: TGTGCCAGCAGCTTAGAGGGCACCTGGGGGGCGTTCGCCCACGAGCAGTACTTC. It codes for CASSLEGTWGAFAHEQYF. The rearrangement joins TRBV7-2 to TRBJ2-5; D possibly matches TRBD1 or TRBD2 (6 bases each). TRBJ2-7 explains the end of the DNA better; the J call may be wrong. CDR3 length: 18 amino acids. Germline V lookup: CDR1 SGHTA, CDR2 FQGNSA.

The rearrangement uses TRBV4-2 and TRBJ2-3, with 11 bases lining up with TRBD2. V was clipped by 3 bases and J by 6 bases; unmatched bases: 8. The germline gives CDR1 LGHNA, CDR2 YNFKEQ. The CDR3 consists of 16 residues. The CDR3 DNA sequence: TGTGCCAGCAGCCAGAAACTAGCGGGAGATAGGGATACGCAGTATTTT. Encoded protein: CASSQKLAGDRDTQYF.

This clonotype was found a few times. V usage is TRBV7-2 and J usage is TRBJ1-1; no definite D call. The CDR3 is 14 amino acids. V gave up 5 bases and J gave up 2 bases, with 12 bases separating them. Looked up from germline, CDR1 is SGHTA and CDR2 is FQGNSA. The CDR3 loop is CASSATNRNTEAFF. The CDR3 nucleotides are TGTGCCAGCAGCGCCACGAACCGAAACACTGAAGCTTTCTTT.

The chain carries TRBV27 and TRBJ2-1; maybe TRBD1 (6 bases). Between the trimmed V and J ends, which lost 3 bases and 2 bases, there was a span of 11 bases. Germline V gene data show CDR1 as MNHEY and CDR2 as SMNVEV (reference sequence). This CDR3 spans 15 amino acids. CDR3 sequence (DNA): TGTGCCAGCAGTTTCGGACAGAGCCCCTACAATGAGCAGTTCTTC. This translates into CASSFGQSPYNEQFF.

The chain has TRBV7-2 and TRBJ1-6, with D possibly being TRBD1 (5 bases). The germline CDR1 and CDR2 sequences are SGHTA and FQGNSA. CDR3 length: 15 amino acids. The ends were cut back, 4 bases at V and 6 bases at J, with 13 bases in the middle. CDR3 DNA: TGTGCCAGCAGCTGGGGACGGGGGAGTAATTCACCCCTCCACTTT. The encoded protein is CASSWGRGSNSPLHF.

The gene calls are TRBV7-3 and TRBJ2-2; no reliable D call. The CDR3 covers 12 residues. Germline V lookup: CDR1 SGHTA, CDR2 FQGTGA. V was trimmed by 4 bases and J by 5 bases, leaving 5 bases between them. As DNA, the CDR3 is TGTGCCAGCAGCTCCTTGACCGGGGAGCTGTTTTTT. It translates to CASSSLTGELFF.

This rearrangement joins TRBV12-3 or TRBV12-4 to TRBJ1-1, with D maybe TRBD1 (5 bases). CDR3 size: 14 residues. The ends were cut back, 7 bases at V and 1 base at J, with 13 bases in the middle. CDR3 nucleotides: TGTGCCAGCAAATCCACGGGGGAGAACACTGAAGCTTTCTTT. It encodes CASKSTGENTEAFF.

This clonotype has a handful of counts. The gene calls are TRBV29-1 and TRBJ1-1; D is perhaps TRBD1 (5 bases). Germline V gene sequence: CDR1 SQVTM, CDR2 ANQGSEA. V was cut by 1 base and J by 0 bases, with 6 bases left in between. The CDR3 covers 13 residues. The CDR3 DNA follows: TGCAGCGTTGAAGGGACATTGAACACTGAAGCTTTCTTT. Amino acids: CSVEGTLNTEAFF.

The V call is TRBV10-3, the J call TRBJ1-4, with no clear D. The germline V and J ends were trimmed by 2 bases and 4 bases, with 8 bases remaining between them. This CDR3 region has 14 residues. In germline, CDR1 is ENHRY, CDR2 SYGVKD. CDR3 region: CAISETGNNEKLFF. DNA of the CDR3: TGTGCCATCAGTGAGACCGGAAATAATGAAAAACTGTTTTTT.

The V and J genes are TRBV24-1 and TRBJ2-5; 8 nucleotides match TRBD2. CDR1 and CDR2 (germline): KGHDR, SFDVKD. With 2 bases clipped from V and 11 bases from J, the junction kept 18 bases outside the gene matches. The CDR3 has 17 residues. The CDR3 nucleotides read TGTGCCACCAGTGATTCTCCCCCCGGGACTAGTAGGAATGAGCAGTACTTC. Translating gives CATSDSPPGTSRNEQYF.

The V call is TRBV12-3 or TRBV12-4, the J call TRBJ2-7, with D possibly TRBD1 on 6 matching bases. The CDR3 covers 16 residues. V lost 4 bases, J lost 0 bases, and 16 bases lay in between. CDR3 amino acids: CASSSFGQGRSYEQYF. Here the CDR3 DNA reads TGTGCCAGCAGTTCTTTCGGGCAGGGGCGCTCCTACGAGCAGTACTTC.